Sequencing of this T cell receptor (beta chain) was carried out in a study of T cell repertoires in cytomegalovirus infection. Study summary: Public TCR beta signatures were indicative of both CMV infection and a matching HLA type. Study results and caveats: Based on cumulative public TCR beta family frequency, carriers of CMV plus the relevant HLA were identified. In two of eight donors, the top clonotype was HLA-C-restricted CMV-specific.

Per germline, CDR1 LGHNA and CDR2 YNFKEQ. The V end lost 2 bases, the J end lost 1 base, and 12 bases lay between the germline ends. The CDR3 runs 16 residues. There are many counts of this clonotype. Its antigen is still unknown. In TCRdb, the reads were re-called with MiXCR into one record per CDR3 protein. The table has about 830,000 distinct CDR3 sequences, around a third seen once. Source: cultured CD8+ T cells from PBMCs, taken from culture after CMV antigen stimulation. The receptor's source is a human donor in good health (CMV status not recorded). Some clones in this sample may be carry-over from other donors' samples. V usage is TRBV4-2 and J usage is TRBJ2-1, with no clear D. CDR3 sequence (DNA): TGTGCCAGCAGCCAAATGGCAGATTCATCCTACAATGAGCAGTTCTTC. It codes for CASSQMADSSYNEQFF.